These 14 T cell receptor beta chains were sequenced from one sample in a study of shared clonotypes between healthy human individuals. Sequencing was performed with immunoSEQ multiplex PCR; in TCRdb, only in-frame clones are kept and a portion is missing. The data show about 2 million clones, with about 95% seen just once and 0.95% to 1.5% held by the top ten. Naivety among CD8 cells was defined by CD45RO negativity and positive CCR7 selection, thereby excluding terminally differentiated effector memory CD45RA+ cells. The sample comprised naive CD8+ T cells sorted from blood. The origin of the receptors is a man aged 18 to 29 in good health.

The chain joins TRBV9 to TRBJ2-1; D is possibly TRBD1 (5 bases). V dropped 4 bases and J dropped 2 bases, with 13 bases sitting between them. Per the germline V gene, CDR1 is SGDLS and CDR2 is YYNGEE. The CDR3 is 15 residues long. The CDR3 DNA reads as TGTGCCAGCAGCACGAGCCTAGGGGCCTACAATGAGCAGTTCTTC. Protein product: CASSTSLGAYNEQFF.

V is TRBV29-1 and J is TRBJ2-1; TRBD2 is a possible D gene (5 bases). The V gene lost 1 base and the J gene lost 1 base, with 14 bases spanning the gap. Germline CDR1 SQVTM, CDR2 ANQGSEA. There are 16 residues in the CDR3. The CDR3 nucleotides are TGCAGCGTTGAAGGTCCAGCGGAGATGTCCTACAATGAGCAGTTCTTC. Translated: CSVEGPAEMSYNEQFF.

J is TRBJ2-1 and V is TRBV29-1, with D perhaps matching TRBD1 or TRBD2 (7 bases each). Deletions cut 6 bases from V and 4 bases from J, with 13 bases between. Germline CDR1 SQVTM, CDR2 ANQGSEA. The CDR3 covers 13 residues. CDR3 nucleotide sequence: TGCAGCGTAGCGGGACAGCCTTACAATGAGCAGTTCTTC. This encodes CSVAGQPYNEQFF.

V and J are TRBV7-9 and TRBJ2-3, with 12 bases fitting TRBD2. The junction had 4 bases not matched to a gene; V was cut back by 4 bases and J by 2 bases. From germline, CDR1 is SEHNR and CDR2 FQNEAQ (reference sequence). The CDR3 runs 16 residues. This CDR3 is CASSSRTSGNTDTQYF. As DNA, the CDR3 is TGTGCCAGCAGCTCGAGGACTAGCGGGAACACAGATACGCAGTATTTT.

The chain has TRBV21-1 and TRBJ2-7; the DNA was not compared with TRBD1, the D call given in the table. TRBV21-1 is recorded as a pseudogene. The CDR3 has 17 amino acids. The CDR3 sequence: CASSKAGPVIAVYEQYF. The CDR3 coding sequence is TGTGCCAGCAGCAAAGCGGGCCCTGTGATCGCAGTCTACGAGCAGTACTTC.

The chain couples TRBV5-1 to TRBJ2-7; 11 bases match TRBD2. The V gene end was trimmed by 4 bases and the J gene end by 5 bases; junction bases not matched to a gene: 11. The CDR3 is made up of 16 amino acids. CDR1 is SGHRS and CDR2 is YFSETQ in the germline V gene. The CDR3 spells CASSVNSGRAHHEQYF. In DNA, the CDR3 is TGCGCCAGCAGCGTTAATAGCGGGAGGGCCCACCACGAGCAGTACTTC.

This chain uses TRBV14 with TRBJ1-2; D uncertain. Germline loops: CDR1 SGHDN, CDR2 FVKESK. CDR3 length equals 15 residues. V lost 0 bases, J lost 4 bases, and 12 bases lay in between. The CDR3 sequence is CASSQDQAAIYGYTF. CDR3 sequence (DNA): TGTGCCAGCAGCCAAGATCAGGCAGCAATCTATGGCTACACCTTC. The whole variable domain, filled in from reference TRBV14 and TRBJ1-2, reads EAGVTQFPSHSVIEKGQTVTLRCDPISGHDNLYWYRRVMGKEIKFLLHFVKESKQDESGMPNNRFLAERTGGTYSTLKVQPAELEDSGVYFCASSQDQAAIYGYTFGSGTRLTVV.

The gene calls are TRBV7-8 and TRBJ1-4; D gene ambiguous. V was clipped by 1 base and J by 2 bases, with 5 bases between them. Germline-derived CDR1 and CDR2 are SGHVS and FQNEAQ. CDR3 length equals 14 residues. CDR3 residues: CASSLENTNEKLFF. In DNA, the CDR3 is TGTGCCAGCAGCTTAGAAAACACTAATGAAAAACTGTTTTTT.

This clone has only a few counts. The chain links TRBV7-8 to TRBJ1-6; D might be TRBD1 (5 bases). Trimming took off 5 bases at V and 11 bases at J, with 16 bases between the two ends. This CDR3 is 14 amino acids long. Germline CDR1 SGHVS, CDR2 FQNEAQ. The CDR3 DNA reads TGTGCCAGCAGCCCAAGGGACGAACCTGCACCCCTCCACTTT. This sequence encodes CASSPRDEPAPLHF.

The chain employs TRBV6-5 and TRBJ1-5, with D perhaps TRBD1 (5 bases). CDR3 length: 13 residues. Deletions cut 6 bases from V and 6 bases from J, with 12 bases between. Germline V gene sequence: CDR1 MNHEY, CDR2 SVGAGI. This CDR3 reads CASSPGTGQPQHF. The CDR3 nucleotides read TGTGCCAGCAGCCCCGGGACCGGTCAGCCCCAGCATTTT.

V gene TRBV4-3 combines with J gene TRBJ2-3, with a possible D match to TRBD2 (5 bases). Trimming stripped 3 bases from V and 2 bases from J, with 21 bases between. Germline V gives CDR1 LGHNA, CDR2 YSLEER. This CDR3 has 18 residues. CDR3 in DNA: TGCGCCAGCAGCCAGCGACGGACTGACTATACCTTCACAGATACGCAGTATTTT. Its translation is CASSQRRTDYTFTDTQYF.

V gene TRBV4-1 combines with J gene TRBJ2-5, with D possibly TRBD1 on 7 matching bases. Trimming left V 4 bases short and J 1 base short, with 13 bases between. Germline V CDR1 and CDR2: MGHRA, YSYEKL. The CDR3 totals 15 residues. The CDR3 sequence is CASSPGGTVQETQYF. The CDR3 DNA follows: TGCGCCAGCAGCCCAGGGGGGACAGTCCAAGAGACCCAGTACTTC.

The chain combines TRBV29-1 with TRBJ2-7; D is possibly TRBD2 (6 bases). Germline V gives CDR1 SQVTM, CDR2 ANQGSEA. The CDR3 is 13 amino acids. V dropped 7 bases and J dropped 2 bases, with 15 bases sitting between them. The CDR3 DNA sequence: TGCAGCGCCACGGGACTTACCGCCTACGAGCAGTACTTC. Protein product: CSATGLTAYEQYF.

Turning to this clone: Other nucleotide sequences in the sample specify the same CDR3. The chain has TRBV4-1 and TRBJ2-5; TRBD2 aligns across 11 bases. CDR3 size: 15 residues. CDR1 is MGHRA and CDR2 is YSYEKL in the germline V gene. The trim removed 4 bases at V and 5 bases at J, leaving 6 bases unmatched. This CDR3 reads CASSPGLAGGETQYF. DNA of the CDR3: TGCGCCAGCAGCCCCGGGTTAGCGGGGGGGGAGACCCAGTACTTC.